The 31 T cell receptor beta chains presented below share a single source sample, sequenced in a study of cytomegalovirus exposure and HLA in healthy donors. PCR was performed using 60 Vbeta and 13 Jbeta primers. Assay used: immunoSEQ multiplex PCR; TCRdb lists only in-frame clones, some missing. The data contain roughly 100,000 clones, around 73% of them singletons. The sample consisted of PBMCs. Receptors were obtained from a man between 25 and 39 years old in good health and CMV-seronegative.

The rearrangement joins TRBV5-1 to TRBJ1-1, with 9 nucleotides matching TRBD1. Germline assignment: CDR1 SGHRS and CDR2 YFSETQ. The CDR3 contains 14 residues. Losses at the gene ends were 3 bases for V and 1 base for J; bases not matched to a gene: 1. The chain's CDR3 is CASSWGQGNTEAFF. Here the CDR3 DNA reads TGCGCCAGCAGCTGGGGACAGGGGAACACTGAAGCTTTCTTT.

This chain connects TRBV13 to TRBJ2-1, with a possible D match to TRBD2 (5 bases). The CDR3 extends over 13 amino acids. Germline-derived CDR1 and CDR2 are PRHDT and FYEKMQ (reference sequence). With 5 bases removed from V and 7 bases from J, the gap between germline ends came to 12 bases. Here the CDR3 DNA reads TGTGCCAGCAGCGGGCAGGAGGTGAATGAGCAGTTCTTC. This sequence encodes CASSGQEVNEQFF.

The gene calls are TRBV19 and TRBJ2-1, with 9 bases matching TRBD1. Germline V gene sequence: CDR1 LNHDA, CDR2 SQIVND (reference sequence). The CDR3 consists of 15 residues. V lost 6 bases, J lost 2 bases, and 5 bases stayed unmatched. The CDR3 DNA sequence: TGTGCCAGTAGGGAGGACAGGGGAACCTACAATGAGCAGTTCTTC. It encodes CASREDRGTYNEQFF.

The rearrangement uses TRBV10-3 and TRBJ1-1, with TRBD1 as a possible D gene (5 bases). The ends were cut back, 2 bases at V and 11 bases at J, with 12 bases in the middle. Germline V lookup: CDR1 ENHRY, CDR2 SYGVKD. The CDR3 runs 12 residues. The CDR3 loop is CAISESSKGAFF. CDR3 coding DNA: TGTGCCATCAGTGAGAGCTCCAAGGGGGCTTTCTTT.

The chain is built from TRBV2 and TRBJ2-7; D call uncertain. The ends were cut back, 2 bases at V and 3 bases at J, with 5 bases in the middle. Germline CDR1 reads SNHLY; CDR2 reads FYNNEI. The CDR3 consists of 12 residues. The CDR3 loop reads CASSELSYEQYF. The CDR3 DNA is TGTGCCAGCAGTGAACTTAGCTACGAGCAGTACTTC.

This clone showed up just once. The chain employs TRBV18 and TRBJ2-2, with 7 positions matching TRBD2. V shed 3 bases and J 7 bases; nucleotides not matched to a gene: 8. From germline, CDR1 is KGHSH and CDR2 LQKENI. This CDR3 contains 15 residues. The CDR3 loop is CASSPGLGFHGELFF. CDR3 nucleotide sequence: TGTGCCAGCTCACCCGGACTAGGTTTCCACGGGGAGCTGTTTTTT.

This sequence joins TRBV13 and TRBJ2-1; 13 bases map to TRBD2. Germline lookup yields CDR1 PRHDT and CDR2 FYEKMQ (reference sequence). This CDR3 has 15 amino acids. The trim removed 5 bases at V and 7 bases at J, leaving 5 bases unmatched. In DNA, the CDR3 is TGTGCCAGCAGCATGGGACTAGCGGGATATAATGAGCAGTTCTTC. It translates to CASSMGLAGYNEQFF.

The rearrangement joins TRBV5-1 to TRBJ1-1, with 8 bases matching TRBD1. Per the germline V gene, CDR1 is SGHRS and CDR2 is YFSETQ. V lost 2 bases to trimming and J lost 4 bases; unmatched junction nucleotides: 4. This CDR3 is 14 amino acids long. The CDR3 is CASSFDRGGTEAFF. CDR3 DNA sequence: TGCGCCAGCAGCTTCGACAGGGGCGGCACTGAAGCTTTCTTT. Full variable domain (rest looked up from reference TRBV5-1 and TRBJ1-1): KAGVTQTPRYLIKTRGQQVTLSCSPISGHRSVSWYQQTPGQGLQFLFEYFSETQRNKGNFPGRFSGRQFSNSRSEMNVSTLELGDSALYLCASSFDRGGTEAFFGQGTRLTVV.

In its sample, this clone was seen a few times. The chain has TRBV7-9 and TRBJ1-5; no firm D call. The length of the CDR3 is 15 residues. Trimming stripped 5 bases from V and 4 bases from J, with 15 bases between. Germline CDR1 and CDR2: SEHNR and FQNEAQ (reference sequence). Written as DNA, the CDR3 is TGTGCCAGCAGCCCTGACCTGTCACTAAATCAGCCCCAGCATTTT. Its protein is CASSPDLSLNQPQHF.

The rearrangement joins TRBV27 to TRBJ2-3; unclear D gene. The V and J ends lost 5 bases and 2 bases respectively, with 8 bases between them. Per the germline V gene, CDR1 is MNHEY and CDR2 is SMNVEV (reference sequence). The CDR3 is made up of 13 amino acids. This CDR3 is CASSLLHTDTQYF. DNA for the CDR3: TGTGCCAGCAGTCTTTTACACACAGATACGCAGTATTTT.

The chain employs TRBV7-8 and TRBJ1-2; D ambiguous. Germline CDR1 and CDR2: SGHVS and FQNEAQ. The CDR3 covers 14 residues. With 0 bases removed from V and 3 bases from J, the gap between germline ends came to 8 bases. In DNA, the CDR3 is TGTGCCAGCAGCTTAGCCGGGGTAGACTATGGCTACACCTTC. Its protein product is CASSLAGVDYGYTF. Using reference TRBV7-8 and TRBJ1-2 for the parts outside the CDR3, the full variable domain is GAGVSQSPRYKVAKRGQDVALRCDPISGHVSLFWYQQALGQGPEFLTYFQNEAQLDKSGLPSDRFFAERPEGSVSTLKIQRTQQEDSAVYLCASSLAGVDYGYTFGSGTRLTVV.

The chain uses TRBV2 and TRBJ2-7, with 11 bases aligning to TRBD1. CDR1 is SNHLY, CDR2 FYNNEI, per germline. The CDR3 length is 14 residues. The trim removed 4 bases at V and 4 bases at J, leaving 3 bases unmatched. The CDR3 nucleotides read TGTGCCAGCAGTGCGGACAGGGGGCAATACGAGCAGTACTTC. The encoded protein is CASSADRGQYEQYF.

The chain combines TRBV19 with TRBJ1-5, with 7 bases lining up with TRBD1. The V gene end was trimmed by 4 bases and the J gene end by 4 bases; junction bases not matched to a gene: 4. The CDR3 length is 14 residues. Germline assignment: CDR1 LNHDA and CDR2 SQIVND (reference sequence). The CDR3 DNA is TGTGCCAGTAGTACCGACAGGGCTAATCAGCCCCAGCATTTT. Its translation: CASSTDRANQPQHF.

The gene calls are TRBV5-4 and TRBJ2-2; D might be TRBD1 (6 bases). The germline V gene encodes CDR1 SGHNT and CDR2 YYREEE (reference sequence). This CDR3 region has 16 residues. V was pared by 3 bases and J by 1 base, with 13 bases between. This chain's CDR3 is CASSSPGQVNTGELFF. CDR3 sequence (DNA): TGTGCCAGCAGCTCCCCGGGACAAGTGAACACCGGGGAGCTGTTTTTT.

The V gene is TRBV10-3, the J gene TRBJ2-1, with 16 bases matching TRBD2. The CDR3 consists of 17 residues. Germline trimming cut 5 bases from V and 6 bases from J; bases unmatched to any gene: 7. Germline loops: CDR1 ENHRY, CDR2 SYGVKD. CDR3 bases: TGTGCCATCAGTAAAGGGGGACTAGCGGGAGGGGTCAATGAGCAGTTCTTC. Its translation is CAISKGGLAGGVNEQFF.

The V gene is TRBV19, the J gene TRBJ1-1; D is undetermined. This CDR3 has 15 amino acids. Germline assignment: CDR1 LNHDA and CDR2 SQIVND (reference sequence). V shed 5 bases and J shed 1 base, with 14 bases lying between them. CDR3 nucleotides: TGTGCCAGTAGTTGGGAGGGTGTTCCGAACACTGAAGCTTTCTTT. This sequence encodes CASSWEGVPNTEAFF.

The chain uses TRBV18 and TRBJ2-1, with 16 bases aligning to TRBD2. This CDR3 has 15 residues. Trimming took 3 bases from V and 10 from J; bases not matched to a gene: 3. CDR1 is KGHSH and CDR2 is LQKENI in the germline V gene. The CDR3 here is CASSPGLAGGREQFF. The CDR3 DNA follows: TGTGCCAGCTCACCGGGACTAGCGGGAGGGCGGGAGCAGTTCTTC.

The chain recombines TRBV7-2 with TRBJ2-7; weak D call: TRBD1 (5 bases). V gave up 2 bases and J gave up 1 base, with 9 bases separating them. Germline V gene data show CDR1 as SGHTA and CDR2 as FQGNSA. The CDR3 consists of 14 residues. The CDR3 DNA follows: TGTGCCAGCAGCTTACAGGGTAGGTCCTACGAGCAGTACTTC. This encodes CASSLQGRSYEQYF.

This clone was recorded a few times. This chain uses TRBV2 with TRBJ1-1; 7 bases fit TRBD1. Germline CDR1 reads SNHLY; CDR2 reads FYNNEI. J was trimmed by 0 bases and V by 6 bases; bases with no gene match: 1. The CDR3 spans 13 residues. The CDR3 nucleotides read TGTGCCAGCAGGGGACAGCTGAACACTGAAGCTTTCTTT. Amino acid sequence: CASRGQLNTEAFF.

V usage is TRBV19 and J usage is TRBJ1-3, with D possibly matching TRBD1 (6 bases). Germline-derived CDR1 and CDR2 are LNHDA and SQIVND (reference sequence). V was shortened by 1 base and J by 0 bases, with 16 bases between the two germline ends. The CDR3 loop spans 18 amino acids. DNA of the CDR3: TGTGCCAGTAGTATAGTAGGGGCAGGGGCAATCTCTGGAAACACCATATATTTT. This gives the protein CASSIVGAGAISGNTIYF.

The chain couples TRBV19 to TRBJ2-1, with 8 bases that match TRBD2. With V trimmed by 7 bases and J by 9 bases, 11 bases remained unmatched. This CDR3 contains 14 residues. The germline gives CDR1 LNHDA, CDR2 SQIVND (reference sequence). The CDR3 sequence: CASNRGGRGGEQFF. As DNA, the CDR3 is TGTGCCAGTAATCGGGGGGGCCGAGGCGGTGAGCAGTTCTTC.

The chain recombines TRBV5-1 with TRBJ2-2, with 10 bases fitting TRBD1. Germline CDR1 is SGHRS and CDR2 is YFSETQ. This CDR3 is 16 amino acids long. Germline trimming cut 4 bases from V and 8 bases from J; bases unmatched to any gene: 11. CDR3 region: CASSILPGTGVGELFF. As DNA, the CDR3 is TGCGCCAGCAGCATACTACCCGGGACAGGGGTAGGGGAGCTGTTTTTT. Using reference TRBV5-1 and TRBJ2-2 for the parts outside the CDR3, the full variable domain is KAGVTQTPRYLIKTRGQQVTLSCSPISGHRSVSWYQQTPGQGLQFLFEYFSETQRNKGNFPGRFSGRQFSNSRSEMNVSTLELGDSALYLCASSILPGTGVGELFFGEGSRLTVL.

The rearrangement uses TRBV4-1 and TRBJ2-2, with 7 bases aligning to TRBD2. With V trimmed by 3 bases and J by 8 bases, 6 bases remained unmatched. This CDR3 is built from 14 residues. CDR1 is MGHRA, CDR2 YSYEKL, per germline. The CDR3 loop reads CASSQPPGGGELFF. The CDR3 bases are TGCGCCAGCAGCCAGCCCCCGGGGGGTGGGGAGCTGTTTTTT.

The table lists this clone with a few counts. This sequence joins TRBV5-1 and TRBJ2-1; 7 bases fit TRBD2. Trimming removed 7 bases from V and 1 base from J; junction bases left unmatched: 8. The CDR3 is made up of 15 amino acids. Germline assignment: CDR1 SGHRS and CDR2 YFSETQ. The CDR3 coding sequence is TGCGCCAGCCGCCGAGGGGAGGGATCCTACAATGAGCAGTTCTTC. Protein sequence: CASRRGEGSYNEQFF.

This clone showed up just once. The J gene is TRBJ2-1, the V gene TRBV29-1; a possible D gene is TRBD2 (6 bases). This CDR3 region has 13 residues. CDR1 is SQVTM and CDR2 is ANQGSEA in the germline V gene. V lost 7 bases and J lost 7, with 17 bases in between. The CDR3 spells CSAKDYLDNEQFF. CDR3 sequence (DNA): TGCAGCGCTAAGGACTACCTGGATAATGAGCAGTTCTTC.

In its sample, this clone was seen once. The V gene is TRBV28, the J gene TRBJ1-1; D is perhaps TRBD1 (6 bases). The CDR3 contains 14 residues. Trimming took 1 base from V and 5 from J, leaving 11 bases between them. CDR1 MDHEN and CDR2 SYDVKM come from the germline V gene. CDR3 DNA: TGTGCCAGCAGTTTATTAGGGGGTGGGACTGAAGCTTTCTTT. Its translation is CASSLLGGGTEAFF.

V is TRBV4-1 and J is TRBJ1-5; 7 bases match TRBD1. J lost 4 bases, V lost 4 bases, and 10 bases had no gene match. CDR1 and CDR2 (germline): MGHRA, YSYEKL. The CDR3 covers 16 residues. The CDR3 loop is CASSPLGSGGNQPQHF. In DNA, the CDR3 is TGCGCCAGCAGCCCCCTGGGGTCAGGGGGTAATCAGCCCCAGCATTTT.

The CDR3 loop is CASSYQTDPPGLGYTF. CDR3 coding DNA: TGTGCCAGCAGCTACCAGACGGACCCTCCTGGACTAGGCTACACCTTC. The chain employs TRBV5-4 and TRBJ1-2; no firm D call. Per the germline V gene, CDR1 is SGHNT and CDR2 is YYREEE (reference sequence). Trimming cost V 3 bases and J 8 bases, with 23 bases left between them. The CDR3 spans 16 residues.

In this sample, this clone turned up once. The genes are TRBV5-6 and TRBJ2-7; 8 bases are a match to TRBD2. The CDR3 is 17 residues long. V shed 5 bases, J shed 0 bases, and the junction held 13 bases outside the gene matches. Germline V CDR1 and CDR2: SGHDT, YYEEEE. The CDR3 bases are TGTGCCAGCAGATCCGCGGGCGGGGGGTTGGGCTCCTACGAGCAGTACTTC. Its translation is CASRSAGGGLGSYEQYF. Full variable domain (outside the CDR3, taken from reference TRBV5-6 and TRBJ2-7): DAGVTQSPTHLIKTRGQQVTLRCSPKSGHDTVSWYQQALGQGPQFIFQYYEEEERQRGNFPDRFSGHQFPNYSSELNVNALLLGDSALYLCASRSAGGGLGSYEQYFGPGTRLTVT.

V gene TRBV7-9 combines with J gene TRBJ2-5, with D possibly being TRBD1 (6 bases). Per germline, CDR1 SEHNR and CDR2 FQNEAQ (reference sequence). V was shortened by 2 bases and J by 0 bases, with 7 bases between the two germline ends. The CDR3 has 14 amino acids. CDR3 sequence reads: CASSLRQDQETQYF. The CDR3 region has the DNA TGTGCCAGCAGCTTACGACAGGACCAAGAGACCCAGTACTTC.

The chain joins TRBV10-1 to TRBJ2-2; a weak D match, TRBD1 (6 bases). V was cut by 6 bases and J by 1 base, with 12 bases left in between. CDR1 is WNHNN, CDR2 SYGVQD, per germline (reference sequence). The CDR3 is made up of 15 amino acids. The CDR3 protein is CASRLHRENTGELFF. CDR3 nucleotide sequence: TGCGCCAGCAGACTACACAGGGAGAACACCGGGGAGCTGTTTTTT.